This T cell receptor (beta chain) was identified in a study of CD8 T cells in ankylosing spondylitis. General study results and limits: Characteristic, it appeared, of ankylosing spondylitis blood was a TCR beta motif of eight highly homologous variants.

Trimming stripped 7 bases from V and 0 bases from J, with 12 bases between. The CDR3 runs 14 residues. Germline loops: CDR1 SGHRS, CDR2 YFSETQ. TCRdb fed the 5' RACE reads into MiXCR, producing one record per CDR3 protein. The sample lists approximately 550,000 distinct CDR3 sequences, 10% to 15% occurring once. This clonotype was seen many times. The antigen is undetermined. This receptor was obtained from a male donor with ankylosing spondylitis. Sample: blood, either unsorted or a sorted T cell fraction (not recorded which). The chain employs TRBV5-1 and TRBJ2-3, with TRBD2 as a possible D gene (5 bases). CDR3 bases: TGCGCCAGCGGTCAGCGGTCTAGCACAGATACGCAGTATTTT. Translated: CASGQRSSTDTQYF.